This T cell receptor beta chain stems from a study of radiation and T cells in renal cell carcinoma. Assay used: immunoSEQ multiplex PCR; TCRdb lists only in-frame clones, some missing. The sample lists about 20,000 clones, approximately 62% occurring once. Per the germline V gene, CDR1 is GTSNPN and CDR2 is SVGIG (reference sequence). V gave up 4 bases and J gave up 3 bases, with 10 bases separating them. The CDR3 has 12 amino acids. Regarding treatment: 15 Gy SBRT to primary tumor, nephrectomy 4 weeks later. The sequencing used tumor tissue, collected from a patient whose treatment included radiotherapy and nephrectomy. The source of this sequence is an older woman with renal cell carcinoma. This chain connects TRBV30 to TRBJ2-7; possibly TRBD1 for D (5 bases). The CDR3 loop reads CAWNPDNYEQYF. The DNA for the CDR3 is TGTGCCTGGAACCCGGACAACTACGAGCAGTACTTC.